The present entry profiles one T cell receptor (beta chain) with its context. V shed 6 bases and J shed 0 bases, with 12 bases lying between them. The CDR3 loop spans 14 amino acids. The V gene's germline CDR1 is MNHEY and CDR2 SVGAGI. This record comes from a study of blood T cells in healthy people across ages. Alongside a J-beta primer mix, a sample-barcoded 5' primer served in a second PCR lasting roughly 6 to 12 cycles. Through a template-switch adaptor with 12 random nucleotides, each cDNA molecule received a tag. TCRdb used MiXCR to reprocess the 5' RACE reads, holding one entry per CDR3 protein. Of hundreds of thousands of distinct CDR3 sequences in the sample, over 20% are singletons; the top ten hold 3.5% to 4%.

The genes are TRBV6-5 and TRBJ2-7; no reliable D call. The sample comprised blood. The sequence derives from a man between 65 and 85 years old in good health. The CDR3 loop reads CASSQRPYSYEQYF. For the CDR3, the DNA is TGTGCCAGCAGCCAGCGACCGTACTCCTACGAGCAGTACTTC.